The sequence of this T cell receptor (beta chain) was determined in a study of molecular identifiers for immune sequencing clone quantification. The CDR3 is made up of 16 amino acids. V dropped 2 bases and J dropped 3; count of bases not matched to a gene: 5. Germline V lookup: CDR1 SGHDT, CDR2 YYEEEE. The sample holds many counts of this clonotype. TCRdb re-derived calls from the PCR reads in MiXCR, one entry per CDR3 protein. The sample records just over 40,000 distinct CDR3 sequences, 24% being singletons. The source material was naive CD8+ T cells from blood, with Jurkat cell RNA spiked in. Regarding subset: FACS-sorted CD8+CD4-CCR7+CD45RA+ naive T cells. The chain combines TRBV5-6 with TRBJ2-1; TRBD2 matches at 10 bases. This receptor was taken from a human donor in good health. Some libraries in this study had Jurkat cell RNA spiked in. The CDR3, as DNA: TGTGCCAGCAGCTTCTTTTCTAGCGGGGGCTACAATGAGCAGTTCTTC. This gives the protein CASSFFSSGGYNEQFF.